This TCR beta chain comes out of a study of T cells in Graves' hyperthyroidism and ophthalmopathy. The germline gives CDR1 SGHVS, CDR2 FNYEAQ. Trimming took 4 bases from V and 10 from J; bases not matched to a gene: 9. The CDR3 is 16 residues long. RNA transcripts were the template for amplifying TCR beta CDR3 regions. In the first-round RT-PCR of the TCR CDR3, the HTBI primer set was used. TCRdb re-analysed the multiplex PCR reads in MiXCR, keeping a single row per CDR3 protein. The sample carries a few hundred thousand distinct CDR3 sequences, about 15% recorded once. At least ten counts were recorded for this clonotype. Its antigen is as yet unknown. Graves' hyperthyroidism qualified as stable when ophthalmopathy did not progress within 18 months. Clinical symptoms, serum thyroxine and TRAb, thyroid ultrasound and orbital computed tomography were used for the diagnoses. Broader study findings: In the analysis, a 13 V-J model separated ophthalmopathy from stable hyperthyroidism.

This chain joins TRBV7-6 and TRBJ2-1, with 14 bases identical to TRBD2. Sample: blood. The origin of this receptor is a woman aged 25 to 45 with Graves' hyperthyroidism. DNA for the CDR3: TGTGCCAGCAGCTATTCGGGACTAGCGGGAGTCGGGGAGCAGTTCTTC. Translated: CASSYSGLAGVGEQFF. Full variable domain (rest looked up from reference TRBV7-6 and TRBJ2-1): GAGVSQSPRYKVTKRGQDVALRCDPISGHVSLYWYRQALGQGPEFLTYFNYEAQQDKSGLPNDRFSAERPEGSISTLTIQRTEQRDSAMYRCASSYSGLAGVGEQFFGPGTRLTVL.